Only a few counts were recorded for the clone carrying this T cell receptor beta chain. The data are from a study of OX40 agonist ivuxolimab in advanced cancers. Clones were sequenced by immunoSEQ multiplex PCR, and TCRdb holds only the in-frame ones, with some missing. Here the sample spans 70,000 to 95,000 clones, under 95% being singletons. This CDR3 has 13 residues. The V gene lost 0 bases and the J gene lost 3 bases, with 7 bases spanning the gap. CDR1 is SGHNT, CDR2 YYREEE, per germline (reference sequence). This chain links TRBV5-4 with TRBJ2-7; D call uncertain. The TCR was taken from an adult with an advanced solid tumor such as melanoma, head and neck, liver or kidney cancer. The sample consisted of CD4+ or CD8+ T cells sorted from blood, taken in a trial of the OX40 agonist ivuxolimab. This CDR3 is CASSLGVNYEQYF. Here the CDR3 DNA reads TGTGCCAGCAGCTTGGGAGTCAACTACGAGCAGTACTTC.